Presented here are 3 T cell receptor beta chains from one specimen sequenced in a study of CD8+CD57+ T cells in acquired aplastic anemia. Profiling of TCR beta VDJ combinations and CDR3 sequences used genomic DNA as template. TCRdb re-derived calls from the reads in MiXCR, one entry per CDR3 protein. Here the sample spans under 200,000 distinct CDR3 sequences, roughly 45% being singletons. Material for sequencing was sorted CD4+, CD8+, or CD8+CD57+ T cells (not recorded which) from PBMCs. These receptors were obtained from a human donor in good health.

This clonotype was seen more than once but under ten times. This rearrangement joins TRBV28 to TRBJ2-1, with D possibly matching TRBD2 (5 bases). The germline V gene encodes CDR1 MDHEN and CDR2 SYDVKM. This CDR3 is 15 amino acids long. The germline V and J ends were trimmed by 2 bases and 5 bases, with 13 bases remaining between them. CDR3 nucleotide sequence: TGTGCCAGCAGTTTAGGCGGGTTACAGAACAATGAGCAGTTCTTC. It translates to CASSLGGLQNNEQFF.

The J gene is TRBJ2-3, the V gene TRBV29-1; the D is unclear. The CDR3 is made up of 11 amino acids. Germline lookup yields CDR1 SQVTM and CDR2 ANQGSEA. V gave up 4 bases and J gave up 4 bases, with 6 bases separating them. Here the CDR3 DNA reads TGCAGCGTTGGAGAGGCAGATACGCAGTATTTT. It specifies CSVGEADTQYF.

This clonotype was found many times. The rearrangement joins TRBV15 to TRBJ1-4; 10 nucleotides align to TRBD1. Looked up from germline, CDR1 is LNHNV and CDR2 is YYDKDF (reference sequence). The CDR3 consists of 13 residues. V dropped 3 bases and J dropped 8; count of bases not matched to a gene: 0. CDR3 residues: CATSRDRGEKLFF. The CDR3 DNA reads TGTGCCACCAGCAGGGACAGGGGGGAAAAACTGTTTTTT. Full variable domain (remainder filled in from reference TRBV15 and TRBJ1-4): DAMVIQNPRYQVTQFGKPVTLSCSQTLNHNVMYWYQQKSSQAPKLLFHYYDKDFNNEADTPDNFQSRRPNTSFCFLDIRSPGLGDTAMYLCATSRDRGEKLFFGSGTQLSVL.